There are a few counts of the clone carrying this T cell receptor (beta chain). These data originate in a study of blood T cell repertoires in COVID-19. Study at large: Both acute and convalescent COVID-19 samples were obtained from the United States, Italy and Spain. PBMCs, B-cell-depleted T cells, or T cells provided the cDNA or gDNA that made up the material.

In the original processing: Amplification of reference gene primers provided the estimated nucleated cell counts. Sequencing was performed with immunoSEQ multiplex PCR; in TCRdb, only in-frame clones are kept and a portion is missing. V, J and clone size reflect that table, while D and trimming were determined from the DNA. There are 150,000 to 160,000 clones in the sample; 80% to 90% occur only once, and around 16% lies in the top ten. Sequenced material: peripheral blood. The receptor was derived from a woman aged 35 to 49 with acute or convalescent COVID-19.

The chain's CDR3 is CASSPPGTGFGYTF. The DNA for the CDR3 is TGTGCCAGCAGCCCTCCCGGGACAGGGTTTGGCTACACCTTC. The chain combines TRBV7-9 with TRBJ1-2, with 9 bases that match TRBD1. This CDR3 region has 14 residues. Trimming took 5 bases from V and 7 from J; bases not matched to a gene: 8. Germline V gene data show CDR1 as SEHNR and CDR2 as FQNEAQ (reference sequence).